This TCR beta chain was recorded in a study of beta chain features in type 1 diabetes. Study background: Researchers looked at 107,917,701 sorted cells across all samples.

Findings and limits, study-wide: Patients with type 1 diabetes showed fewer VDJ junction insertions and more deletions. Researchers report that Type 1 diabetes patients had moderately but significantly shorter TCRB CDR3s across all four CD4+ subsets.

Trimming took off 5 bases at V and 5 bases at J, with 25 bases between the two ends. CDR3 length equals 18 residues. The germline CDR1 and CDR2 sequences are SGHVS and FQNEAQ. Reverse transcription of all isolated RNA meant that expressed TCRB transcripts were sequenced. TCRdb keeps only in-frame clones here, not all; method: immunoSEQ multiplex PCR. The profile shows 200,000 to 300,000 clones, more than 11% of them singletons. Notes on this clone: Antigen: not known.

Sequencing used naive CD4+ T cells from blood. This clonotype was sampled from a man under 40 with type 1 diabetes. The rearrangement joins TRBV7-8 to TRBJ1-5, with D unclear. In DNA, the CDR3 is TGTGCCAGCAGCCACTCCCCCTTCAAAAACGTTAGAGATCAGCCCCAGCATTTT. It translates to CASSHSPFKNVRDQPQHF. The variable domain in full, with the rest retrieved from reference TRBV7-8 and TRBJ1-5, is GAGVSQSPRYKVAKRGQDVALRCDPISGHVSLFWYQQALGQGPEFLTYFQNEAQLDKSGLPSDRFFAERPEGSVSTLKIQRTQQEDSAVYLCASSHSPFKNVRDQPQHFGDGTRLSIL.